One TCR beta chain is described in this entry. Its antigen remains unknown. The junction departs from the called germline gene at one end, perhaps through a read error. This entry comes from a study of tumor-infiltrating lymphocytes in primary liver carcinoma. Study as a whole: Spanning 30 to 69 years of age, the patients were men and women. Sequenced samples came back with roughly 3.65 to 7.13 million productive TCRbeta reads, and the counts looked alike across tissue types. Study-wide results and limits: The top-250-clone fraction was significantly higher in tumors than in blood (p = 0.039).

The authors made TCR beta cDNA from around 500 ng total RNA with a constant-region primer. Modified slightly, ARM-PCR produced TCR beta libraries over three nested multiplex PCR rounds. With TRBV1-TRBV30 forward primers and a C-beta reverse primer, the first two PCR rounds were run for about 10 cycles each. TCRdb reanalysed the multiplex PCR reads using MiXCR and keeps one entry per CDR3 protein. Of around 70,000 distinct CDR3 sequences listed, about 72% are singletons. CDR3 length: 13 residues. Germline assignment: CDR1 LNHDA and CDR2 SQIVND (reference sequence). Scientists recovered RNA and DNA together from around 20-30 mg of unsorted bulk tissue.

The TCR originated in a man aged 40-50 years with primary liver carcinoma and hepatitis B virus infection. The rearrangement joins TRBV19 to TRBJ2-2; possibly TRBD1 for D (5 bases). Material for sequencing was liver tumor tissue from sampling region 4. Subset denoted: tumor region T4, right-lateral pole. CDR3: CVSRGVNTGELFF. The CDR3 bases are TGTGTCAGTAGGGGCGTGAACACCGGGGAGCTGTTTTTT.